This entry concerns a single T cell receptor (beta chain). Its antigen is still unknown. TCR beta CDR3 sequences were amplified from RNA transcripts. In the first-round RT-PCR of the TCR CDR3, the HTBI primer set was used. TCRdb reanalysed the multiplex PCR reads using MiXCR and keeps one entry per CDR3 protein. The sample has about 640,000 distinct CDR3 sequences; under 25% are singletons. Ophthalmopathy cases scored 3 or more on the Clinical Activity Score and 4 or more on NOSPECS grade, with duration below 3 months. Not enrolled were patients with uncontrolled infection, other autoimmune disease, pregnancy or lactation. This sample stems from a study of T cells in Graves' hyperthyroidism and ophthalmopathy. Whole-study context: Peripheral blood was taken when the disease was first diagnosed, before any treatment began. Broader study findings: Among thyroid clonotypes expanded above 0.001, most also appeared in blood.

CDR3 length equals 13 residues. CDR1 is MGHRA, CDR2 YSYEKL, per germline. Trimming removed 2 bases from V and 6 bases from J, with 11 bases in between. Material: blood. The chain employs TRBV4-1 and TRBJ2-7; D gene uncertain. The TCR was taken from a young man with Graves' ophthalmopathy. As DNA, the CDR3 is TGCGCCAGCAGCCAATTAGGCAGCCCCGAGCAGTACTTC. Its protein product is CASSQLGSPEQYF.